This T cell receptor beta chain was recorded in a study of blood T cell repertoires in COVID-19. Study context: The study drew acute and convalescent COVID-19 samples from the United States, Italy and Spain. Sample material is recorded as cDNA or gDNA derived from T cells, B-cell-depleted T cells, or PBMCs.

Original data processing: Cell counts per sample came from amplifying reference gene primers. Profiled with immunoSEQ multiplex PCR; TCRdb holds only in-frame clones, not every one. V and J calls and clone size are copied from that table; D and trimming were computed from the DNA. The sample lists 150,000 to 200,000 clones; around nine tenths were seen once. CDR3 length: 15 amino acids. Germline V gene sequence: CDR1 SGHNT, CDR2 YENEEA. Unmatched junction bases numbered 9, after V lost 5 bases and J lost 10 bases. The chain links TRBV11-3 to TRBJ2-1; 12 bases match TRBD2. This clonotype was obtained from a man in his 60s with active or convalescent COVID-19. Sequencing was done on a sample of peripheral blood. For the CDR3, the DNA is TGTGCCAGCAGCCCAGTAGGGCTAGCGGGAGGGGAGCAGTTCTTC. This codes for CASSPVGLAGGEQFF.